The present T cell receptor (beta chain) was sequenced within a study of T cells in localized non-small cell lung cancer. Only in-frame clones appear in the TCRdb table, and some are missing; sequencing was by immunoSEQ multiplex PCR. This sample has some 25,000 clones, with more than 75% found just once. Sequenced material: PBMCs, taken before any cancer treatment. This TCR came from a man aged 40 to 75 with stage II lung adenocarcinoma.

The CDR3 loop reads CASSEATAQAHSNQPQHF. CDR3 DNA sequence: TGTGCCAGCAGTGAAGCGACGGCACAGGCTCATAGCAATCAGCCCCAGCATTTT. The chain combines TRBV2 with TRBJ1-5; D perhaps matches TRBD1 (5 bases). Per germline, CDR1 SNHLY and CDR2 FYNNEI. The V end lost 0 bases, the J end lost 0 bases, and 15 bases lay between the germline ends. The CDR3 runs 18 residues.